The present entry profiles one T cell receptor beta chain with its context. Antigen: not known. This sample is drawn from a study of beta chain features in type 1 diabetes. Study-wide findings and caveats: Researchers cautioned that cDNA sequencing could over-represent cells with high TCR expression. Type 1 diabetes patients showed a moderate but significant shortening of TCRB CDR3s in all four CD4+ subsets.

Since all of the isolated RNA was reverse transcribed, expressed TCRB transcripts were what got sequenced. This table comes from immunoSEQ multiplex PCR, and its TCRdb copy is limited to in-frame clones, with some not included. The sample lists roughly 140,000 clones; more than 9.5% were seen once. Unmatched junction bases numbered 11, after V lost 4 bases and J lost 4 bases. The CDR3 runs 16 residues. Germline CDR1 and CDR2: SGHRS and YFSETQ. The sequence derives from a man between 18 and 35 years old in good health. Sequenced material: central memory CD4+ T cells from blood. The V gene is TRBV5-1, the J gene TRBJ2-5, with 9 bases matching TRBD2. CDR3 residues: CASSVVVLAGRETQYF. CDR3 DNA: TGCGCCAGCAGCGTGGTAGTCCTAGCGGGAAGAGAGACCCAGTACTTC.